Each of the 12 T cell receptor beta chains below was sequenced from the same sample in a study of T cells in Graves' hyperthyroidism and ophthalmopathy. There were TCR beta CDR3 regions amplified from RNA transcripts. First-round RT-PCR with HTBI primers amplified the TCR CDR3 region. TCRdb analysed the multiplex PCR reads with MiXCR anew, one entry per CDR3 protein. The data hold 500,000 to 550,000 distinct CDR3 sequences, with about 20% observed a single time. Sequenced input: blood. Receptors originate from a man aged 35-49 years with Graves' ophthalmopathy.

In its sample, this clonotype was seen a few times. The J gene is TRBJ2-1, the V gene TRBV20-1; maybe TRBD2 (6 bases). Trimming left V 6 bases short and J 0 bases short, with 9 bases between. Germline-derived CDR1 and CDR2 are DFQATT and SNEGSKA (reference sequence). The CDR3 covers 13 residues. The CDR3 region has the DNA TGCAGTGCCCCCGGGAGCTCCTACAATGAGCAGTTCTTC. It yields the protein CSAPGSSYNEQFF.

This clonotype was counted ten times or more. V and J are TRBV27 and TRBJ1-2; 7 positions match TRBD1. The germline V gene encodes CDR1 MNHEY and CDR2 SMNVEV (reference sequence). The CDR3 is 16 residues long. V gave up 8 bases and J gave up 4 bases; unmatched junction bases: 16. The CDR3 reads CASRQGMNRGAYGYTF. The CDR3, as DNA: TGTGCCAGCCGACAGGGAATGAATAGAGGGGCCTATGGCTACACCTTC.

CDR3 sequence: CASSTLDTQYF. CDR3 coding DNA: TGTGCCAGCAGTACCTTAGATACGCAGTATTTT. This chain links TRBV28 with TRBJ2-3; no definite D call. Germline lookup yields CDR1 MDHEN and CDR2 SYDVKM. V lost 5 bases, J lost 5 bases, and 5 bases lay in between. The CDR3 runs 11 residues. The full variable domain, in which reference TRBV28 and TRBJ2-3 provide the parts outside the CDR3, is DVKVTQSSRYLVKRTGEKVFLECVQDMDHENMFWYRQDPGLGLRLIYFSYDVKMKEKGDIPEGYSVSREKKERFSLILESASTNQTSMYLCASSTLDTQYFGPGTRLTVL.

This clonotype was seen only a few times. The chain couples TRBV20-1 to TRBJ2-7; the D gene could be TRBD1 or TRBD2 (6 bases each). This CDR3 has 12 residues. Trimming took 4 bases from V and 3 from J, leaving 10 bases between them. Germline lookup yields CDR1 DFQATT and CDR2 SNEGSKA (reference sequence). CDR3 coding DNA: TGCAGTGCTATCGGGGGCGGCTACGAGCAGTACTTC. Its translation: CSAIGGGYEQYF.

This rearrangement joins TRBV4-3 to TRBJ2-7, with D possibly matching TRBD2 (5 bases). CDR3 length: 14 residues. V was pared by 4 bases and J by 6 bases, with 16 bases between. Germline V gives CDR1 LGHNA, CDR2 YSLEER. CDR3 amino acids: CASSPSGLALEQYF. The CDR3 nucleotides are TGCGCCAGCAGCCCCTCGGGTTTAGCGCTCGAGCAGTACTTC.

V gene TRBV4-2 combines with J gene TRBJ2-3; 7 nucleotides match TRBD1. Germline CDR1 reads LGHNA; CDR2 reads YNFKEQ. The ends lost 0 bases at V and 6 bases at J; junction bases unmatched: 15. The CDR3 is 18 amino acids. This chain's CDR3 is CASSQERVDRGHTDTQYF. For the CDR3, the DNA is TGTGCCAGCAGCCAAGAAAGGGTGGATAGGGGGCATACGGATACGCAGTATTTT.

There are many counts of this clonotype. The chain employs TRBV20-1 and TRBJ1-5, with a tentative D call TRBD1 (5 bases). The CDR3 is 14 amino acids. Germline CDR1 is DFQATT and CDR2 is SNEGSKA (reference sequence). Between the trimmed V and J ends, which lost 1 base and 2 bases, there was a span of 9 bases. The CDR3 is CSARGGGGNQPQHF. The CDR3 DNA sequence: TGCAGTGCTAGAGGGGGCGGAGGCAATCAGCCCCAGCATTTT.

V usage is TRBV12-3 or TRBV12-4 and J usage is TRBJ2-7; D uncertain. The germline V and J ends were trimmed by 4 bases and 7 bases, with 8 bases remaining between them. This CDR3 is 11 amino acids long. The CDR3 bases are TGTGCCAGCAGTTCGAAGAGGGAGCAGTACTTC. It codes for CASSSKREQYF.

The J gene is TRBJ1-1, the V gene TRBV3-1; 10 bases are a match to TRBD1. CDR1 LGHDT and CDR2 YNNKEL come from the germline V gene (reference sequence). Trimming at V came to 5 bases and at J to 0 bases, leaving 9 bases not matched to a gene. The CDR3 spans 17 residues. CDR3 coding DNA: TGTGCCAGCAGCAGGAACCGGGACAGGGGATTGAACACTGAAGCTTTCTTT. Its translation: CASSRNRDRGLNTEAFF.

This chain connects TRBV25-1 to TRBJ2-5; D unresolved. Germline V gene lookup returns CDR1 MGHDK and CDR2 SYGVNS. Trimming pared 4 bases from V and 8 bases from J, leaving 14 bases between. The CDR3 is 13 amino acids. CDR3 DNA sequence: TGTGCCAGCAGTGCCCCAGGTTCCCATACCCAGTACTTC. Protein product: CASSAPGSHTQYF. Full variable domain (remainder filled in from reference TRBV25-1 and TRBJ2-5): EADIYQTPRYLVIGTGKKITLECSQTMGHDKMYWYQQDPGMELHLIHYSYGVNSTEKGDLSSESTVSRIRTEHFPLTLESARPSHTSQYLCASSAPGSHTQYFGPGTRLLVL.

This chain connects TRBV24-1 to TRBJ2-3; D is perhaps TRBD1 (5 bases). The germline V and J ends were trimmed by 2 bases and 2 bases, with 13 bases remaining between them. CDR3 length: 16 residues. Per germline, CDR1 KGHDR and CDR2 SFDVKD. CDR3 DNA sequence: TGTGCCACCAGTGATTCGACAGCAACATTCACAGATACGCAGTATTTT. As protein: CATSDSTATFTDTQYF.

This clonotype was detected a few times. This chain links TRBV18 with TRBJ2-7, with a weak D call TRBD2 (7 bases). This CDR3 is 15 amino acids long. Germline CDR1 and CDR2: KGHSH and LQKENI. V lost 2 bases and J lost 6, with 17 bases in between. CDR3 bases: TGTGCCAGCTCACCATCTCTTAGTAGGGGGGGCGAGCAGTACTTC. Amino acids: CASSPSLSRGGEQYF. The full variable domain, with the rest looked up from reference TRBV18 and TRBJ2-7, is NAGVMQNPRHLVRRRGQEARLRCSPMKGHSHVYWYRQLPEEGLKFMVYLQKENIIDESGMPKERFSAEFPKEGPSILRIQQVVRGDSAAYFCASSPSLSRGGEQYFGPGTRLTVT.